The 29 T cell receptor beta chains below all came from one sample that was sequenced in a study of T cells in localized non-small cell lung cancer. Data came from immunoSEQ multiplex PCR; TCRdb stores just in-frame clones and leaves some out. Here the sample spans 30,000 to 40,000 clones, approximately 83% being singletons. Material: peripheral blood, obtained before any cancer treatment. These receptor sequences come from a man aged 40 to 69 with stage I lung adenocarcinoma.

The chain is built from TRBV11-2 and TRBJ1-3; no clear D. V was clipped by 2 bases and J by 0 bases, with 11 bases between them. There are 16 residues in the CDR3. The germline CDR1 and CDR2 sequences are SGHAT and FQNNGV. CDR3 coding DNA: TGTGCCAGCAGCTTATTAACCGCGAGCTCTGGAAACACCATATATTTT. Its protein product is CASSLLTASSGNTIYF. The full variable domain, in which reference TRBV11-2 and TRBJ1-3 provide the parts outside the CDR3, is EAGVAQSPRYKIIEKRQSVAFWCNPISGHATLYWYQQILGQGPKLLIQFQNNGVVDDSQLPKDRFSAERLKGVDSTLKIQPAKLEDSAVYLCASSLLTASSGNTIYFGEGSWLTVV.

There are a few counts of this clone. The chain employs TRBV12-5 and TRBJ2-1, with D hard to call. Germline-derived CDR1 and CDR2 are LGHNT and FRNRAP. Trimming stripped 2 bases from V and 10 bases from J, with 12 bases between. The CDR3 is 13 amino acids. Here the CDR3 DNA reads TGTGCTAGTGGTTTGCTTTTAGGGCGCGAGCAGTTCTTC. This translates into CASGLLLGREQFF.

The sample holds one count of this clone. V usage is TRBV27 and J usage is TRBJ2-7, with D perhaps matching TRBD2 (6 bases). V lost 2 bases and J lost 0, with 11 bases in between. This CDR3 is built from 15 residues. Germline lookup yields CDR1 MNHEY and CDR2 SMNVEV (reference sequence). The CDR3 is CASSLGGVPSYEQYF. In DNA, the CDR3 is TGTGCCAGCAGTTTAGGAGGGGTCCCCTCCTACGAGCAGTACTTC.

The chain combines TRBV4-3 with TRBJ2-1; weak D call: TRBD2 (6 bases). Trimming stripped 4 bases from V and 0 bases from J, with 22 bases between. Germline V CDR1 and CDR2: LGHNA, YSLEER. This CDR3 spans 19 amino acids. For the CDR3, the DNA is TGCGCCAGCAGCCTCACCCTTGGTAGCGGCCTTCCCTCCTACAATGAGCAGTTCTTC. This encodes CASSLTLGSGLPSYNEQFF.

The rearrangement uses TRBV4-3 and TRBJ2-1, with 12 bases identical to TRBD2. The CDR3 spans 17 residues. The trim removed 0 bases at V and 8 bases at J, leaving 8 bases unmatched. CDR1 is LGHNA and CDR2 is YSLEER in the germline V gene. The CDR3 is CASSQDGRLAGVDEQFF. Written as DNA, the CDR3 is TGCGCCAGCAGCCAAGATGGGCGACTAGCGGGAGTCGATGAGCAGTTCTTC.

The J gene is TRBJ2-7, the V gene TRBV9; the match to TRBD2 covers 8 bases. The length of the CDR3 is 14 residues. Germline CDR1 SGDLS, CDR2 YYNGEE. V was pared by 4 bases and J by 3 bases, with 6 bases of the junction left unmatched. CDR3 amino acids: CASSPESGSYEQYF. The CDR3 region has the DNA TGTGCCAGCAGCCCTGAAAGCGGGAGCTACGAGCAGTACTTC. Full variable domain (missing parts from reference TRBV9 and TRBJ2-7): DSGVTQTPKHLITATGQRVTLRCSPRSGDLSVYWYQQSLDQGLQFLIQYYNGEERAKGNILERFSAQQFPDLHSELNLSSLELGDSALYFCASSPESGSYEQYFGPGTRLTVT.

CDR3 sequence reads: CASSQLLRGGNQPQHF. The CDR3 DNA reads TGCGCCAGCAGTCAATTACTAAGGGGCGGCAATCAGCCCCAGCATTTT. The chain uses TRBV23-1 and TRBJ1-5; D possibly corresponds to TRBD1 (5 bases). TRBV23-1 is an ORF for which the function is uncertain. The CDR3 has 16 residues. Trimming cost V 1 base and J 2 bases, with 12 bases left between them.

This CDR3 reads CASSQQGQGAGQPQHF. CDR3 in DNA: TGCGCCAGCAGCCAACAAGGACAGGGGGCAGGACAGCCCCAGCATTTT. This rearrangement joins TRBV4-1 to TRBJ1-5; 11 nucleotides align to TRBD1. The CDR3 has 16 amino acids. Germline V gene sequence: CDR1 MGHRA, CDR2 YSYEKL. The trim removed 2 bases at V and 7 bases at J, leaving 7 bases unmatched.

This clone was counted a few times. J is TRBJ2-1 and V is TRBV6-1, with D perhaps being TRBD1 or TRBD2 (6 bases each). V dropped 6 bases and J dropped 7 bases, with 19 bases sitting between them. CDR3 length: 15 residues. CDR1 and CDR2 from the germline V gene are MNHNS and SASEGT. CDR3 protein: CASRQHEGDSNEQFF. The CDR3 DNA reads TGTGCCAGCAGACAGCACGAGGGGGACTCGAATGAGCAGTTCTTC.

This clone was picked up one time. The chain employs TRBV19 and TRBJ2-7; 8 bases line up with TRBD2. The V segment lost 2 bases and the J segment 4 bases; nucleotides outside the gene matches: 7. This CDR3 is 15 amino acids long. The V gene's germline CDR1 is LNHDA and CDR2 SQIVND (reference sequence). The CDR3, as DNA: TGTGCCAGTAGTATACTAGCGGGTCGGCAGTACGAGCAGTACTTC. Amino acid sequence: CASSILAGRQYEQYF.

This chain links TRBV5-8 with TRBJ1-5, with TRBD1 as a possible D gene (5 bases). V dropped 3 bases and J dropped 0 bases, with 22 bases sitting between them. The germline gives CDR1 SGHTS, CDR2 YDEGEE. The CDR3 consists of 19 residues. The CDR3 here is CASSSILPDGGTSNQPQHF. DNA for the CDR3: TGTGCCAGCAGCTCTATACTACCCGACGGGGGGACTAGCAATCAGCCCCAGCATTTT.

CDR3 bases: TGTGCCAGCAGTTTTGGGACAGGGAGGGACGAGCAGTACTTC. It translates to CASSFGTGRDEQYF. The rearrangement joins TRBV6-5 to TRBJ2-7; the match to TRBD1 covers 9 bases. The germline V gene has CDR1 MNHEY and CDR2 SVGAGI. V trimming: 4 bases; J trimming: 5 bases; junction bases outside the gene matches: 6. The CDR3 runs 14 residues.

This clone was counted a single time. In DNA form, the CDR3 reads TGCAGCGGGGGCCCAGGGGGCTATGAGCAGTTCTTC. It is translated as CSGGPGGYEQFF. The J gene is TRBJ2-1, the V gene TRBV29-1, with 8 nucleotides matching TRBD1. CDR1 SQVTM and CDR2 ANQGSEA come from the germline V gene. The CDR3 contains 12 residues. V shed 7 bases and J 8 bases; nucleotides not matched to a gene: 7.

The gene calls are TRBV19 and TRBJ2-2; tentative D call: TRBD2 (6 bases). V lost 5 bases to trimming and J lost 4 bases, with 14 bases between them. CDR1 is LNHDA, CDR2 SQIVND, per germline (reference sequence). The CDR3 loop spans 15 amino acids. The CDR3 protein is CASSHGSAGTGELFF. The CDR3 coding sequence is TGTGCCAGTAGTCACGGGAGCGCCGGCACCGGGGAGCTGTTTTTT.

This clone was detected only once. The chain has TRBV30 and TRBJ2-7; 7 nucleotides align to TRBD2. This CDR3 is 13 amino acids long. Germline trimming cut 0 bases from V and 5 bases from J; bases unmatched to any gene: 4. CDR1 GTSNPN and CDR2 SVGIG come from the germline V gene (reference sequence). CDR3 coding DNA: TGTGCCTGGAGTGTTACCGGGAGGCACGAGCAGTACTTC. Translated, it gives CAWSVTGRHEQYF.

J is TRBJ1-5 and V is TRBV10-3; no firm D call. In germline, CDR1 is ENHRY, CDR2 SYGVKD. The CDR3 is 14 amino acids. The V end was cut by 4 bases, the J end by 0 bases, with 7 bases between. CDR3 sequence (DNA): TGTGCCATCAGTGGGGGATCTAGCAATCAGCCCCAGCATTTT. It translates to CAISGGSSNQPQHF.

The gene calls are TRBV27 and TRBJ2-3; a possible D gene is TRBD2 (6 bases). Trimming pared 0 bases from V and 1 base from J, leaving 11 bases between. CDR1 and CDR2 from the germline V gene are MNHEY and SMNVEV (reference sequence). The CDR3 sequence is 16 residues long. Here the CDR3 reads CASSLSAGWGTDTQYF. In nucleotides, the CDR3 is TGTGCCAGCAGTTTATCGGCGGGGTGGGGCACAGATACGCAGTATTTT.

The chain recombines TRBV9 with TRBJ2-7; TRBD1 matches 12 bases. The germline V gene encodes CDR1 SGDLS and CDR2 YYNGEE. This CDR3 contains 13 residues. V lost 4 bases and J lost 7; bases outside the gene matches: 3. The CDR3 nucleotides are TGTGCCAGCAGCCGGGACAGGGGGCTAGAGCAGTACTTC. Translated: CASSRDRGLEQYF.

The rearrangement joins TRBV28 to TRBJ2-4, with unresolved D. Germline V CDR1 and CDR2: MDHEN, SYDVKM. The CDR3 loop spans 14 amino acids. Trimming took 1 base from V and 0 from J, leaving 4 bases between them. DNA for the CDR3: TGTGCCAGCAGTTTATTGGGAGCCAAAAACATTCAGTACTTC. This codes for CASSLLGAKNIQYF.

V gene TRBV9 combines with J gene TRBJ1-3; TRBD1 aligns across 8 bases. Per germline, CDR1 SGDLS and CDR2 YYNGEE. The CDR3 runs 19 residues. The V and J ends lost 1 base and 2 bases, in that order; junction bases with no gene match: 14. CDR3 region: CASSVSGGAGGAAGNTIYF. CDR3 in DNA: TGTGCCAGCAGCGTATCTGGAGGGGCAGGGGGCGCAGCTGGAAACACCATATATTTT.

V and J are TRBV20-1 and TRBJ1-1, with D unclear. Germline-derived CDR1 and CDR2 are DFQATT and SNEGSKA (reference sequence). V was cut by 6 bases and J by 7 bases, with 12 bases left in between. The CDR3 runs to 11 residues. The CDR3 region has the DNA TGCAGTGCAAGCCGGGCCTATGAAGCTTTCTTT. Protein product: CSASRAYEAFF.

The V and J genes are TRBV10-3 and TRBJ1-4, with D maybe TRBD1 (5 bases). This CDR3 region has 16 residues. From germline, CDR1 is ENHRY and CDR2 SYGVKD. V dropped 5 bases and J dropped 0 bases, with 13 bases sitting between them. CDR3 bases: TGTGCCATCAGTCCATCGACAGTTGCAACTAATGAAAAACTGTTTTTT. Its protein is CAISPSTVATNEKLFF.

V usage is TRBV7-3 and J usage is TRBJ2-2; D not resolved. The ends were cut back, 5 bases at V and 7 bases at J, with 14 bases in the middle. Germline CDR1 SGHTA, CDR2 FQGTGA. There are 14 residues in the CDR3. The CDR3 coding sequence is TGTGCCAGCAGCACCCCAAGTCGGGTCGGGGAGCTGTTTTTT. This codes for CASSTPSRVGELFF.

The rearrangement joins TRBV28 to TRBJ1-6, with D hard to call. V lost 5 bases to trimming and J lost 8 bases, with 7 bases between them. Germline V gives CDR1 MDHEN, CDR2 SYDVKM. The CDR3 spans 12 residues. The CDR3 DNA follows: TGTGCCAGCAGTCTTTCGGATTCACCCCTCCACTTT. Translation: CASSLSDSPLHF.

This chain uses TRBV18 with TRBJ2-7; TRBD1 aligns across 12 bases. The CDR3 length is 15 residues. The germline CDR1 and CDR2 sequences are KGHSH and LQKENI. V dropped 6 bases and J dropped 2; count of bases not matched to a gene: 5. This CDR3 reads CASSLGDRGPYEQYF. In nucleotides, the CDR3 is TGTGCCAGCTCCCTAGGGGACAGGGGGCCCTACGAGCAGTACTTC.

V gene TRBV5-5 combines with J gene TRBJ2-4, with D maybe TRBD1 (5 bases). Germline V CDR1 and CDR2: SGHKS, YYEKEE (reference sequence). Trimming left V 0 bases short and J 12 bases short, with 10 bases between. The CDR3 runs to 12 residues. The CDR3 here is CASSLAPGNQYF. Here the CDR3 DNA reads TGTGCCAGCAGCTTGGCCCCAGGGAATCAGTACTTC.

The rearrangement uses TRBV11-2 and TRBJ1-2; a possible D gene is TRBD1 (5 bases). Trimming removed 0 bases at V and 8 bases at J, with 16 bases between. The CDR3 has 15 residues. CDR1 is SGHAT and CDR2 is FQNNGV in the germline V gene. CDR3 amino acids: CASSLEAGKVSGYTF. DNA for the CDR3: TGTGCCAGCAGCTTAGAGGCAGGGAAAGTAAGCGGCTACACCTTC.

This CDR3 is CASSLGEGDRDGYTF. The CDR3 DNA reads TGTGCCAGCAGCTTAGGAGAAGGGGACAGAGATGGCTACACCTTC. J is TRBJ1-2 and V is TRBV7-9; 7 bases match TRBD1. The V gene end was trimmed by 1 base and the J gene end by 6 bases; junction bases not matched to a gene: 8. The germline CDR1 and CDR2 sequences are SEHNR and FQNEAQ (reference sequence). CDR3 size: 15 residues.

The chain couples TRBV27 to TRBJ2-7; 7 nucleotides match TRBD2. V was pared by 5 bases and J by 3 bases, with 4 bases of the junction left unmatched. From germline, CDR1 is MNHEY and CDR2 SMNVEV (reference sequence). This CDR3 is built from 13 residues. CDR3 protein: CASSPWGGYEQYF. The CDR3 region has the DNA TGTGCCAGCAGTCCCTGGGGGGGCTACGAGCAGTACTTC.